The 17 T cell receptor beta chains in this list originate from one sample, sequenced in a study of T cell clonotyping in hematopoietic cell transplantation. As to time point: recipient sample about 28 days before transplant, after cytoreduction. This table comes from immunoSEQ multiplex PCR, and its TCRdb copy is limited to in-frame clones, with some not included. Among more than 25,000 clones listed, about three quarters were seen once. Material: peripheral blood mononuclear cells, obtained before stem cell transplant. The receptors shown here come from a woman aged 25 to 45 with chronic myeloid leukemia. Some clones in this sample may be carry-over from other donors' samples.

The V gene is TRBV20-1, the J gene TRBJ1-3; no reliable D call. CDR3 size: 11 residues. Looked up from germline, CDR1 is DFQATT and CDR2 is SNEGSKA (reference sequence). In DNA form, the CDR3 reads TGCACCACCATTCGGGGAAACACCATATATTTT. It translates to CTTIRGNTIYF.

The chain links TRBV11-2 to TRBJ2-5; D is perhaps TRBD2 (6 bases). The CDR3 totals 14 residues. Trimming took off 0 bases at V and 3 bases at J, with 8 bases between the two ends. The germline V gene has CDR1 SGHAT and CDR2 FQNNGV. The chain's CDR3 is CASSLEGLKETQYF. The CDR3 region has the DNA TGTGCCAGCAGCTTAGAGGGACTTAAAGAGACCCAGTACTTC.

This clone was seen just once. The chain recombines TRBV9 with TRBJ2-7; D is perhaps TRBD1 (6 bases). Germline V CDR1 and CDR2: SGDLS, YYNGEE. The CDR3 runs to 14 residues. Trimming took off 4 bases at V and 5 bases at J, with 16 bases between the two ends. CDR3 DNA: TGTGCCAGCAGCCTACAGGGATCGACCCACGAGCAGTACTTC. Encoded protein: CASSLQGSTHEQYF.

This clone is labeled as medium-sized. This chain uses TRBV27 with TRBJ1-2, with D maybe TRBD1 (5 bases). Germline V CDR1 and CDR2: MNHEY, SMNVEV (reference sequence). This CDR3 spans 14 amino acids. Trimming left V 2 bases short and J 2 bases short, with 9 bases between. The CDR3: CASSLQGANYGYTF. Written as DNA, the CDR3 is TGTGCCAGCAGTTTACAGGGCGCCAACTATGGCTACACCTTC.

The rearrangement joins TRBV7-3 to TRBJ2-7; D may correspond to TRBD1 or TRBD2 (6 bases each). The CDR3 sequence is 13 residues long. The V and J ends lost 1 base and 9 bases respectively, with 13 bases between them. The germline V gene encodes CDR1 SGHTA and CDR2 FQGTGA. The CDR3 loop is CASSLKTRGVQYF. CDR3 bases: TGTGCCAGCAGCTTAAAGACTAGGGGGGTGCAGTACTTC.

The CDR3 sequence is CASTPTTRSDTQYF. In nucleotides, the CDR3 is TGTGCCAGCACCCCGACTACTAGGTCAGATACGCAGTATTTT. This chain joins TRBV7-6 and TRBJ2-3; D perhaps matches TRBD2 (5 bases). Trimming left V 7 bases short and J 4 bases short, with 15 bases between. This CDR3 is 14 amino acids long. Germline-derived CDR1 and CDR2 are SGHVS and FNYEAQ.

This clone was seen a handful of times. The rearrangement uses TRBV29-1 and TRBJ2-3, with TRBD1 matching 9 bases. The junction had 8 bases not matched to a gene; V was cut back by 8 bases and J by 2 bases. The germline gives CDR1 SQVTM, CDR2 ANQGSEA. The CDR3 length is 14 residues. CDR3 amino acids: CSIEGQGYTDTQYF. CDR3 nucleotide sequence: TGCAGCATCGAGGGACAGGGATACACAGATACGCAGTATTTT.

The chain combines TRBV19 with TRBJ1-6; no firm D call. CDR1 LNHDA and CDR2 SQIVND come from the germline V gene (reference sequence). Trimming removed 3 bases from V and 7 bases from J, with 4 bases in between. This CDR3 region has 12 residues. The CDR3 protein is CASSIGNSPLHF. CDR3 DNA sequence: TGTGCCAGTAGTATCGGGAATTCACCCCTCCACTTT.

J is TRBJ1-6 and V is TRBV28; D uncertain. This CDR3 is built from 16 residues. Germline V gene lookup returns CDR1 MDHEN and CDR2 SYDVKM. V lost 3 bases to trimming and J lost 10 bases, with 19 bases between them. The CDR3 loop is CASSLVGAGRHSPLHF. CDR3 nucleotides: TGTGCCAGCAGTTTGGTCGGAGCGGGCAGGCACTCACCCCTCCACTTT.

V is TRBV5-1 and J is TRBJ2-5, with TRBD2 identical over 16 bases. V gave up 4 bases and J gave up 4 bases; unmatched junction bases: 4. Germline assignment: CDR1 SGHRS and CDR2 YFSETQ. The CDR3 loop spans 16 amino acids. The CDR3 coding sequence is TGCGCCAGCAGCCCGGGACTAGCGGGAGGGCGAGAGACCCAGTACTTC. This gives the protein CASSPGLAGGRETQYF.

This clone turned up a few times. This chain links TRBV20-1 with TRBJ2-7, with D tentatively TRBD2 (6 bases). With 0 bases removed from V and 13 bases from J, the gap between germline ends came to 13 bases. Germline CDR1 reads DFQATT; CDR2 reads SNEGSKA (reference sequence). The CDR3 has 11 amino acids. CDR3 in DNA: TGCAGTGCTAGAGATGGGAGGTGGATTTACTTC. Translating gives CSARDGRWIYF.

The chain links TRBV30 to TRBJ1-2; maybe TRBD1 (5 bases). This CDR3 contains 13 residues. Trimming took off 4 bases at V and 2 bases at J, with 11 bases between the two ends. Germline CDR1 GTSNPN, CDR2 SVGIG (reference sequence). CDR3 amino acids: CAWTDSFNYGYTF. In DNA form, the CDR3 reads TGTGCCTGGACCGACAGCTTCAACTATGGCTACACCTTC.

The chain links TRBV6-1 to TRBJ2-1; D is tentatively TRBD1 or TRBD2 (5 bases each). Trimming removed 3 bases at V and 9 bases at J, with 9 bases between. This CDR3 spans 12 amino acids. Germline V lookup: CDR1 MNHNS, CDR2 SASEGT. The DNA of the CDR3 is TGTGCCAGCAGTGAGTTGAGGGGTGAGCAGTTCTTC. It yields the protein CASSELRGEQFF.

J is TRBJ1-5 and V is TRBV6-5; D gene unclear. Trimming took off 2 bases at V and 6 bases at J, with 8 bases between the two ends. This CDR3 contains 13 residues. Germline V gene sequence: CDR1 MNHEY, CDR2 SVGAGI. The CDR3 DNA reads as TGTGCCAGCAGTTACGGGGTTAGTCAGCCCCAGCATTTT. Protein: CASSYGVSQPQHF.

This clone was seen only once. This chain uses TRBV5-1 with TRBJ1-2; perhaps TRBD1 as D (6 bases). V lost 2 bases and J 3 bases, leaving 8 bases between the germline ends. The CDR3 runs to 13 residues. Germline assignment: CDR1 SGHRS and CDR2 YFSETQ. The CDR3 DNA sequence: TGCGCCAGCAGCTTACAGGGTGACTATGGCTACACCTTC. It is translated as CASSLQGDYGYTF.

This clone was seen a few times. The rearrangement uses TRBV27 and TRBJ2-1; the D is unclear. Deletions cut 4 bases from V and 2 bases from J, with 9 bases between. The CDR3 runs 14 residues. Per germline, CDR1 MNHEY and CDR2 SMNVEV (reference sequence). CDR3 region: CASSSTVTYNEQFF. In DNA, the CDR3 is TGTGCCAGCAGTTCCACAGTGACCTACAATGAGCAGTTCTTC.

The rearrangement links TRBV7-8 to TRBJ2-6; tentatively, D is TRBD1 (6 bases). Trimming left V 5 bases short and J 4 bases short, with 15 bases between. This CDR3 spans 16 amino acids. Germline V gene data show CDR1 as SGHVS and CDR2 as FQNEAQ. CDR3: CASSLGTPQGANVLTF. In DNA, the CDR3 is TGTGCCAGCAGCCTCGGGACACCCCAGGGGGCCAACGTCCTGACTTTC.